This T cell receptor beta chain stems from a study of blood T cell repertoires in COVID-19. The method was immunoSEQ multiplex PCR; TCRdb's version includes in-frame clones alone and lacks a portion of them. The sample has about 150,000 clones, approximately 88% seen once; the top ten hold 2.9%. The V gene end was trimmed by 6 bases and the J gene end by 2 bases; junction bases not matched to a gene: 5. Germline assignment: CDR1 MNHEY and CDR2 SVGAGI. This CDR3 region has 14 residues. This sequence originates from a woman aged 60 to 75 with acute or convalescent COVID-19. The source material was peripheral blood. The chain has TRBV6-5 and TRBJ1-2, with 8 positions matching TRBD1. CDR3 residues: CASSGGQGNYGYTF. DNA for the CDR3: TGTGCCAGCAGCGGCGGACAGGGCAACTATGGCTACACCTTC.